A single sample gave rise to the 26 T cell receptor beta chains below, sequenced in a study of cytomegalovirus exposure and HLA in healthy donors. 60 Vbeta and 13 Jbeta primers were used in PCR. The table came from immunoSEQ multiplex PCR; TCRdb's copy has only in-frame clones and leaves some out. The sample shows 250,000 to 350,000 clones, 86% of them seen only once. Sample: PBMCs. The receptors here all came from a man between 40 and 49 years old in good health and CMV-seropositive.

This chain links TRBV11-2 with TRBJ2-1, with 9 bases that match TRBD1. The V and J ends lost 4 bases and 6 bases, in that order; junction bases with no gene match: 7. This CDR3 is built from 15 residues. Germline V gene sequence: CDR1 SGHAT, CDR2 FQNNGV. The CDR3 nucleotides read TGTGCCAGCAGCTCGTCCCGGGACAGGGTCAATGAGCAGTTCTTC. This codes for CASSSSRDRVNEQFF.

This clone was detected only once. V is TRBV7-9 and J is TRBJ2-2, with 11 bases aligning to TRBD2. Germline V gene sequence: CDR1 SEHNR, CDR2 FQNEAQ (reference sequence). V gave up 2 bases and J gave up 4 bases; unmatched junction bases: 3. The CDR3 runs to 16 residues. In nucleotides, the CDR3 is TGTGCCAGCAGCTTACTTCTAGCGGGAGGCACCGGGGAGCTGTTTTTT. Encoded protein: CASSLLLAGGTGELFF.

The gene calls are TRBV13 and TRBJ1-1; D unclear. Looked up from germline, CDR1 is PRHDT and CDR2 is FYEKMQ (reference sequence). The CDR3 is made up of 13 amino acids. Trimming took off 8 bases at V and 0 bases at J, with 10 bases between the two ends. The CDR3 here is CASLPEMNTEAFF. CDR3 nucleotide sequence: TGTGCCAGCCTCCCGGAGATGAACACTGAAGCTTTCTTT.

J is TRBJ2-3 and V is TRBV27; no clear D gene. Germline lookup yields CDR1 MNHEY and CDR2 SMNVEV (reference sequence). Trimming took 3 bases from V and 6 from J, leaving 7 bases between them. The CDR3 length is 12 residues. CDR3 sequence: CASSFLRDTQYF. CDR3 sequence (DNA): TGTGCCAGCAGTTTCCTGAGGGATACGCAGTATTTT.

The rearrangement links TRBV5-1 to TRBJ2-5, with 11 bases that match TRBD2. The CDR3 consists of 16 residues. V shed 0 bases and J 2 bases; nucleotides not matched to a gene: 3. Germline CDR1 SGHRS, CDR2 YFSETQ. CDR3 sequence (DNA): TGCGCCAGCAGCTTGGGACTAGCGGGACAGCAAGAGACCCAGTACTTC. This codes for CASSLGLAGQQETQYF.

This clone was detected once. CDR3 DNA sequence: TGTGCCAGCAGCTTTAGCGGGAGGGAGGGTGAGCAGTTCTTC. Translation gives CASSFSGREGEQFF. The chain has TRBV9 and TRBJ2-1; 11 bases are shared with TRBD2. After removal of 4 bases from V and 9 bases from J, the junction contained 6 bases not matched to a gene. The CDR3 has 14 residues. Germline V lookup: CDR1 SGDLS, CDR2 YYNGEE.

This chain joins TRBV28 and TRBJ2-7; TRBD1 agrees at 7 bases. The J segment lost 5 bases and the V segment lost 6 bases, leaving 4 bases of the junction unmatched. The CDR3 is made up of 12 amino acids. Germline-derived CDR1 and CDR2 are MDHEN and SYDVKM. CDR3 loop: CASRTGYHEQYF. The CDR3 region has the DNA TGTGCCAGCAGGACAGGGTATCACGAGCAGTACTTC.

This chain connects TRBV27 to TRBJ2-1, with 9 bases that match TRBD2. Trimming at V came to 3 bases and at J to 9 bases, leaving 6 bases not matched to a gene. Germline CDR1 is MNHEY and CDR2 is SMNVEV (reference sequence). This CDR3 is 14 amino acids long. For the CDR3, the DNA is TGTGCCAGCAGTTTCAGCGGGAGGCCATTTGAGCAGTTCTTC. This gives the protein CASSFSGRPFEQFF.

The chain joins TRBV12-2 to TRBJ1-5; the table's D call, TRBD1, has no DNA check behind it. TRBV12-2 is flagged as a pseudogene. This CDR3 contains 19 residues. The CDR3, as DNA: TGTGCAAGTCGCTTACTTGGACAGGGGGCCGCCTATAGCAATCAGCCCCAGCATTTT. Residues: CASRLLGQGAAYSNQPQHF.

This chain joins TRBV7-9 and TRBJ2-7, with D possibly being TRBD2 (5 bases). CDR1 and CDR2 from the germline V gene are SEHNR and FQNEAQ (reference sequence). The CDR3 loop spans 17 amino acids. V lost 6 bases to trimming and J lost 1 base, with 22 bases between them. The CDR3 nucleotides read TGTGCCAGCAGTCCAATCCCTGGCCTAGCCGATTCCTACGAGCAGTACTTC. Protein sequence: CASSPIPGLADSYEQYF.

This clone was recorded only once. The rearrangement uses TRBV6-5 and TRBJ2-2; 8 nucleotides agree with TRBD2. The germline V gene has CDR1 MNHEY and CDR2 SVGAGI. The CDR3 has 15 amino acids. The J segment lost 6 bases and the V segment lost 5 bases, leaving 8 bases of the junction unmatched. The CDR3 loop is CASSQKSGSPGELFF. The CDR3 DNA is TGTGCCAGCAGTCAGAAGAGCGGGAGCCCCGGGGAGCTGTTTTTT.

The chain combines TRBV15 with TRBJ1-2; D may be TRBD1 (5 bases). V was pared by 0 bases and J by 4 bases, with 12 bases between. This CDR3 comprises 15 residues. Germline assignment: CDR1 LNHNV and CDR2 YYDKDF (reference sequence). The CDR3 loop reads CATSRDRRGSYGYTF. The CDR3 nucleotides are TGTGCCACCAGCAGAGATCGGAGGGGCAGCTATGGCTACACCTTC.

The chain recombines TRBV29-1 with TRBJ2-7; D possibly corresponds to TRBD2 (5 bases). The germline V and J ends were trimmed by 1 base and 9 bases, with 16 bases remaining between them. Germline lookup yields CDR1 SQVTM and CDR2 ANQGSEA. The CDR3 loop spans 13 amino acids. CDR3 region: CSVEAGVPGGQYF. The CDR3 bases are TGCAGCGTTGAAGCCGGGGTCCCCGGCGGGCAGTACTTC.

Here the CDR3 DNA reads TGCGCCAGCAGCTTTGCGGGGGGACTCATGAACACTGAAGCTTTCTTT. Protein: CASSFAGGLMNTEAFF. The chain recombines TRBV5-1 with TRBJ1-1; D is perhaps TRBD1 (5 bases). This CDR3 has 16 amino acids. V was trimmed by 2 bases and J by 0 bases, leaving 14 bases between them. Germline V gene sequence: CDR1 SGHRS, CDR2 YFSETQ.

The chain joins TRBV15 to TRBJ2-5; D gene ambiguous. The DNA matches TRBJ2-7 better at its end, which makes the J call doubtful. Germline CDR1 and CDR2: LNHNV and YYDKDF (reference sequence). The CDR3 covers 14 residues. The CDR3 reads CATSSQRSGYEQYF. CDR3 sequence (DNA): TGTGCCACCAGCAGCCAGAGGTCCGGCTACGAGCAGTACTTC.

This chain joins TRBV27 and TRBJ1-1, with D unresolved. CDR1 and CDR2 from the germline V gene are MNHEY and SMNVEV (reference sequence). The CDR3 runs 15 residues. V lost 2 bases to trimming and J lost 1 base, with 11 bases between them. CDR3 sequence (DNA): TGTGCCAGCAGTTTAGGCCCCCCGGGGAACACTGAAGCTTTCTTT. The encoded protein is CASSLGPPGNTEAFF.

The J gene is TRBJ2-5, the V gene TRBV5-4, with 10 bases matching TRBD2. The germline V gene has CDR1 SGHNT and CDR2 YYREEE (reference sequence). The CDR3 extends over 14 amino acids. With 2 bases clipped from V and 5 bases from J, the junction kept 3 bases outside the gene matches. In nucleotides, the CDR3 is TGTGCCAGCAGCTTCCTAGCGGGAGATGAGACCCAGTACTTC. It translates to CASSFLAGDETQYF.

This chain joins TRBV4-2 and TRBJ1-1; 7 bases map to TRBD1. With 4 bases clipped from V and 4 bases from J, the junction kept 18 bases outside the gene matches. The germline V gene encodes CDR1 LGHNA and CDR2 YNFKEQ. The CDR3 extends over 18 amino acids. CDR3 loop: CASSPTLDRTSPRTEAFF. DNA for the CDR3: TGTGCCAGCAGCCCGACCTTGGACAGGACATCACCCCGCACTGAAGCTTTCTTT.

On this clone: A junction boundary mismatches the germline segment, possibly from a read error. This chain joins TRBV11-2 and TRBJ2-7; unclear D gene. CDR3 length: 15 amino acids. CDR1 and CDR2 from the germline V gene are SGHAT and FQNNGV. CDR3 DNA sequence: TGTGCCAGCAGCTTAGTAATTTCACGGAGCTACGGGCAGTACTTC. Encoded protein: CASSLVISRSYGQYF.

V and J are TRBV13 and TRBJ2-3; 8 positions agree with TRBD2. The CDR3 totals 15 residues. Germline V gene data show CDR1 as PRHDT and CDR2 as FYEKMQ (reference sequence). Trimming at V came to 3 bases and at J to 5 bases, leaving 7 bases not matched to a gene. The CDR3 DNA sequence: TGTGCCAGCAGCTTTTTCGGGAGGGAAGGAGATACGCAGTATTTT. As protein: CASSFFGREGDTQYF. Full variable domain (remainder filled in from reference TRBV13 and TRBJ2-3): AAGVIQSPRHLIKEKRETATLKCYPIPRHDTVYWYQQGPGQDPQFLISFYEKMQSDKGSIPDRFSAQQFSDYHSELNMSSLELGDSALYFCASSFFGREGDTQYFGPGTRLTVL.

This clone was seen once. The rearrangement uses TRBV5-6 and TRBJ2-7; D is possibly TRBD2 (6 bases). The CDR3 runs 15 residues. The V end was cut by 4 bases, the J end by 4 bases, with 18 bases between. CDR1 and CDR2 from the germline V gene are SGHDT and YYEEEE. The chain's CDR3 is CASSRGLPGWYEQYF. In DNA, the CDR3 is TGTGCCAGCAGCCGGGGACTGCCTGGGTGGTACGAGCAGTACTTC.

The genes are TRBV28 and TRBJ2-7, with 8 nucleotides matching TRBD1. V trimming: 5 bases; J trimming: 4 bases; junction bases outside the gene matches: 7. Germline CDR1 is MDHEN and CDR2 is SYDVKM. The CDR3 is 14 residues long. The CDR3 nucleotides are TGTGCCAGCAGTATCCGGGACAGGATGTACGAGCAGTACTTC. It is translated as CASSIRDRMYEQYF.

V gene TRBV15 combines with J gene TRBJ2-5; tentatively, D is TRBD1 (5 bases). The CDR3 has 15 amino acids. Trimming removed 0 bases at V and 1 base at J, with 9 bases between. Per germline, CDR1 LNHNV and CDR2 YYDKDF (reference sequence). In DNA, the CDR3 is TGTGCCACCAGCAGAGATCAGGGCAGCCAAGAGACCCAGTACTTC. Encoded protein: CATSRDQGSQETQYF.

This clone was seen only a few times. The same CDR3 arises from other DNA sequences in this sample as well. V gene TRBV19 combines with J gene TRBJ2-3; 9 positions match TRBD2. Germline CDR1 and CDR2: LNHDA and SQIVND (reference sequence). J gave up 0 bases and V 3 bases, and 4 bases lay outside the gene matches. The CDR3 totals 16 residues. The CDR3 DNA reads TGTGCCAGTAGTATTGGGCTAGCGGGGAGCACAGATACGCAGTATTTT. Translated: CASSIGLAGSTDTQYF.

The rearrangement uses TRBV7-2 and TRBJ2-3, with 7 bases that match TRBD2. V gave up 5 bases and J gave up 4 bases; unmatched junction bases: 3. Germline V gene sequence: CDR1 SGHTA, CDR2 FQGNSA. The CDR3 totals 13 residues. For the CDR3, the DNA is TGTGCCAGCAGCATGACTAGCTCAGATACGCAGTATTTT. Residues: CASSMTSSDTQYF.

The V gene is TRBV2, the J gene TRBJ1-1; D uncertain. The CDR3 totals 12 residues. The V gene's germline CDR1 is SNHLY and CDR2 FYNNEI. V lost 8 bases and J 11 bases, leaving 18 bases between the germline ends. The CDR3, as DNA: TGTGCCAGCGAGGAGAGGGTCGTGGAGGCTTTCTTT. Amino acids: CASEERVVEAFF.